The present entry profiles one T cell receptor (beta chain) with its context. The record originates from a study of blood T cell repertoires in COVID-19. Data came from immunoSEQ multiplex PCR; TCRdb stores just in-frame clones and leaves some out. The table shows about 150,000 clones, with 84% occurring only once. Each exposed participant met a COVID-19 case in the 2 weeks preceding study entry. The V gene's germline CDR1 is SGHNT and CDR2 YYREEE (reference sequence). The CDR3 is 15 residues long. Trimming cost V 3 bases and J 0 bases, with 12 bases left between them. The source material was PBMCs or T cells enriched from blood (not recorded which). The source is a woman between 45 and 60 years old who had been exposed to COVID-19. The rearrangement links TRBV5-4 to TRBJ1-1, with a tentative D call TRBD1 (5 bases). CDR3 nucleotide sequence: TGTGCCAGCAGCTGGGGGGTGGGGATGAACACTGAAGCTTTCTTT. Amino acids: CASSWGVGMNTEAFF.